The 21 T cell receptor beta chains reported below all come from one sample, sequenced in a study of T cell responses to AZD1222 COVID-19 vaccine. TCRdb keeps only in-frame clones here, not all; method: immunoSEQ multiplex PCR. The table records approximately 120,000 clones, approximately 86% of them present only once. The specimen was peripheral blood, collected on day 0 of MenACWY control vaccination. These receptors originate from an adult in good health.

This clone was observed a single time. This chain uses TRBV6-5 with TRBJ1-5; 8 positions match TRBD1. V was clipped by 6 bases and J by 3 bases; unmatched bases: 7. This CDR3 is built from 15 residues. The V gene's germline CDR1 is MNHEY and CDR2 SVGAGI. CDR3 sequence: CASSRTGPFNQPQHF. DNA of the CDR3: TGTGCCAGCAGCCGGACAGGGCCGTTCAATCAGCCCCAGCATTTT.

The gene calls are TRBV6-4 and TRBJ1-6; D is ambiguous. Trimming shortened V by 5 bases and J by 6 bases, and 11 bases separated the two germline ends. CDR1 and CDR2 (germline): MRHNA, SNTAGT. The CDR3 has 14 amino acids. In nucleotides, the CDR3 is TGTGCCAGCAGTCCACAGATCTTTAATTCACCCCTCCACTTT. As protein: CASSPQIFNSPLHF.

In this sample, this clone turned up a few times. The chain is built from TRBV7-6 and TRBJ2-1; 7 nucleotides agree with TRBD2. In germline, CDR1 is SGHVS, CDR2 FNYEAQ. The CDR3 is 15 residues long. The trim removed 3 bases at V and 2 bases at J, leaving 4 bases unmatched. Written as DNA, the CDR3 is TGTGCCAGCAGCTTCGAAGCGGGACCCTACAATGAGCAGTTCTTC. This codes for CASSFEAGPYNEQFF.

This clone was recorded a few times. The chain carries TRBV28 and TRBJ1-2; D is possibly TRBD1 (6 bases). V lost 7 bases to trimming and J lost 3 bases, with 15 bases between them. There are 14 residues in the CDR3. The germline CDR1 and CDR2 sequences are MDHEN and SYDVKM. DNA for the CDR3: TGTGCCAGCAACCAAGGGGGAACATACTATGGCTACACCTTC. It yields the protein CASNQGGTYYGYTF.

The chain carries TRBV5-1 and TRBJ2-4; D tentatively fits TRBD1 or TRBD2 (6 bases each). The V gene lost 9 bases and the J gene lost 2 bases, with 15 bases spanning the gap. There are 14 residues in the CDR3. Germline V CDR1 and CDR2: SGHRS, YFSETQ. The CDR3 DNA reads TGCGCCACCCGAGGGGGAGGAACCAAAAACATTCAGTACTTC. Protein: CATRGGGTKNIQYF.

CDR3 bases: TGCGCCAGCAGCCAAGGTATACATGCCCCGAACTATGGCTACACCTTC. Protein sequence: CASSQGIHAPNYGYTF. V and J are TRBV4-3 and TRBJ1-2, with no clear D. From germline, CDR1 is LGHNA and CDR2 YSLEER. Trimming took off 1 base at V and 2 bases at J, with 14 bases between the two ends. This CDR3 is 16 amino acids long.

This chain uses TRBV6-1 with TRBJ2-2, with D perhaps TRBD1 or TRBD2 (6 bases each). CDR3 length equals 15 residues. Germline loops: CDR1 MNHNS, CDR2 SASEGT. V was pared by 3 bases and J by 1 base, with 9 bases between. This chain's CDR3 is CASSDRGRNTGELFF. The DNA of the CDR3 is TGTGCCAGCAGTGATCGGGGGCGGAACACCGGGGAGCTGTTTTTT.

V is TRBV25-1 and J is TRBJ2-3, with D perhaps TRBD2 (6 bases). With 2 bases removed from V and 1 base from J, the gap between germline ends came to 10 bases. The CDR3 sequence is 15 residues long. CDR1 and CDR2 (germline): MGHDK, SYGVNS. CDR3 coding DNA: TGTGCCAGCAGTGAAGGGGGGAGTGGCACAGATACGCAGTATTTT. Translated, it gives CASSEGGSGTDTQYF.

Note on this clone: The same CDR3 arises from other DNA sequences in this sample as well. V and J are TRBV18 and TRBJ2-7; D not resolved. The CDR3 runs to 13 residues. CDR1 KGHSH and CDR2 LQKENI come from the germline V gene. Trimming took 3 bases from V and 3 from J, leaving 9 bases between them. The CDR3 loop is CASSPGDGYEQYF. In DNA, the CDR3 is TGTGCCAGCTCACCCGGAGATGGCTACGAGCAGTACTTC. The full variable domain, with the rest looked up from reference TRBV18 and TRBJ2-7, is NAGVMQNPRHLVRRRGQEARLRCSPMKGHSHVYWYRQLPEEGLKFMVYLQKENIIDESGMPKERFSAEFPKEGPSILRIQQVVRGDSAAYFCASSPGDGYEQYFGPGTRLTVT.

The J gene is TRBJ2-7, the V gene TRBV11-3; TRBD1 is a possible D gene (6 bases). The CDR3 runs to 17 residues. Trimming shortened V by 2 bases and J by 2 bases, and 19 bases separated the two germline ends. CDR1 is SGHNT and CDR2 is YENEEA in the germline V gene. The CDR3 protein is CASSLSPLDSQPYEQYF. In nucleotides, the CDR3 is TGTGCCAGCAGCTTATCGCCCCTGGACAGCCAGCCCTACGAGCAGTACTTC.

The CDR3 DNA follows: TGTGCCAGTAGTCTCTCAGGGACAGGGACCTCCTACGAGCAGTACTTC. Amino acid sequence: CASSLSGTGTSYEQYF. The chain employs TRBV19 and TRBJ2-7; 9 bases match TRBD1. CDR1 and CDR2 from the germline V gene are LNHDA and SQIVND (reference sequence). J was trimmed by 0 bases and V by 5 bases; bases with no gene match: 8. CDR3 length: 16 amino acids.

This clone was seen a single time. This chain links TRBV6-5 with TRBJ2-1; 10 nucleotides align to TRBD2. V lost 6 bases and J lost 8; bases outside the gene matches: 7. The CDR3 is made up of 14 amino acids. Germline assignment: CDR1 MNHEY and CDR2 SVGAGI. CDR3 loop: CASSDGLAADEQFF. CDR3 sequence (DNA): TGTGCCAGCAGCGACGGACTAGCGGCCGATGAGCAGTTCTTC.

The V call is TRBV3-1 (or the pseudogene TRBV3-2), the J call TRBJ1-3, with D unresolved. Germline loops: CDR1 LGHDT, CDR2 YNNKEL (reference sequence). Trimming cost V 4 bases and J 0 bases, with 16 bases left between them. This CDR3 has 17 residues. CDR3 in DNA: TGTGCCAGCAGCCGTGGCAGCGGATTAAACTCTGGAAACACCATATATTTT. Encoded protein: CASSRGSGLNSGNTIYF.

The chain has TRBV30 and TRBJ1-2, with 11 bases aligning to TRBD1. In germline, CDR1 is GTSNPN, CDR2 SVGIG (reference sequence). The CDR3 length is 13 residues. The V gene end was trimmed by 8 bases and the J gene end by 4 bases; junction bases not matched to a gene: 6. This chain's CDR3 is CAGRDRGSYGYTF. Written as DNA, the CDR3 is TGTGCCGGACGGGACAGGGGGTCCTATGGCTACACCTTC.

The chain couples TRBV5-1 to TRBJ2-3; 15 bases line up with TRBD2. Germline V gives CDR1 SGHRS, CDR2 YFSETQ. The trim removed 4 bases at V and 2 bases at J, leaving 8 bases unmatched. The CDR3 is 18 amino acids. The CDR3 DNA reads TGCGCCAGCAGCCCGCGGACTAGCGGGAGGGTTGACACAGATACGCAGTATTTT. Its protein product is CASSPRTSGRVDTDTQYF.

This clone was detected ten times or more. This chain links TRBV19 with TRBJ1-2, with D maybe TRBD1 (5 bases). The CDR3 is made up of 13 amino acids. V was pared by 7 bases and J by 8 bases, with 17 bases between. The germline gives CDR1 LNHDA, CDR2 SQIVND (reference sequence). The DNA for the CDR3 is TGTGCCAGTACCGAGGAGGGGAGCTGGGGCTACACCTTC. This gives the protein CASTEEGSWGYTF.

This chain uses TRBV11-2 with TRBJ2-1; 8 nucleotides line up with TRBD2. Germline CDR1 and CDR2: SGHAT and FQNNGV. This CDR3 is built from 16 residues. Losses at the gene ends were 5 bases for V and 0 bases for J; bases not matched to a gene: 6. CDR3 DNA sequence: TGTGCCAGCAGCCCTTTAGGGACTAGCTCCTACAATGAGCAGTTCTTC. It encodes CASSPLGTSSYNEQFF.

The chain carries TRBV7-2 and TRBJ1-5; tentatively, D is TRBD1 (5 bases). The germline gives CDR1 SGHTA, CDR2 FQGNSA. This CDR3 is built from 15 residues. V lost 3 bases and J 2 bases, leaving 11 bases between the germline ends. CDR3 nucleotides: TGTGCCAGCAGCTTGGGGGGAGGGGGCAATCAGCCCCAGCATTTT. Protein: CASSLGGGGNQPQHF.

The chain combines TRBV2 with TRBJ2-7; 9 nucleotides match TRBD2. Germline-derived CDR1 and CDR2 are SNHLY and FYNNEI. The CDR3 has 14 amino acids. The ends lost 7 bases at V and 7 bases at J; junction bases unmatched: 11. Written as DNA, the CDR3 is TGTGCCAGCAAATTCCGGCTAGCGGGGAGTGAGCAGTACTTC. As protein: CASKFRLAGSEQYF.

CDR3 sequence reads: CASSQAPRGSAGELFF. DNA for the CDR3: TGCGCCAGCAGCCAAGCCCCCCGGGGATCGGCCGGGGAGCTGTTTTTT. This chain connects TRBV4-3 to TRBJ2-2, with D perhaps TRBD2 (5 bases). The V and J ends lost 1 base and 6 bases respectively, with 15 bases between them. The length of the CDR3 is 16 residues. Germline CDR1 is LGHNA and CDR2 is YSLEER.

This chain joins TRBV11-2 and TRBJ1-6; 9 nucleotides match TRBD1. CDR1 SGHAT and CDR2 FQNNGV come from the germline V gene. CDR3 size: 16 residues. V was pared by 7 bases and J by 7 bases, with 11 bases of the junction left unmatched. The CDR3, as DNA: TGTGCCAGCACCAAAGCTTTCGGACAGGGGAATTCACCCCTCCACTTT. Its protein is CASTKAFGQGNSPLHF. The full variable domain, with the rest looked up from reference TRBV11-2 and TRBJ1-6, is EAGVAQSPRYKIIEKRQSVAFWCNPISGHATLYWYQQILGQGPKLLIQFQNNGVVDDSQLPKDRFSAERLKGVDSTLKIQPAKLEDSAVYLCASTKAFGQGNSPLHFGNGTRLTVT.